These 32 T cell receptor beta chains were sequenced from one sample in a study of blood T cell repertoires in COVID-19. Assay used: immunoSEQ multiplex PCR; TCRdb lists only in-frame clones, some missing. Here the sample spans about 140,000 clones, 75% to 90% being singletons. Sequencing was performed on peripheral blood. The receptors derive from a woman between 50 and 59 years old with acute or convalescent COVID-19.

The CDR3 bases are TGCGCCAGCAGCTTGCCGCAGACAAACTATGGCTACACCTTC. This codes for CASSLPQTNYGYTF. The chain couples TRBV5-1 to TRBJ1-2; D is uncertain. This CDR3 region has 14 residues. Trimming pared 1 base from V and 2 bases from J, leaving 9 bases between. Germline loops: CDR1 SGHRS, CDR2 YFSETQ.

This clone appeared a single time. This chain's CDR3 is CASSVAGGVRNEKLFF. CDR3 nucleotide sequence: TGTGCCAGCAGCGTAGCTGGAGGGGTAAGGAATGAAAAACTGTTTTTT. The J gene is TRBJ1-4, the V gene TRBV9; weak D call: TRBD1 (5 bases). V was trimmed by 0 bases and J by 5 bases, leaving 14 bases between them. Germline CDR1 reads SGDLS; CDR2 reads YYNGEE. CDR3 length: 16 residues. Variable domain in full (rest from reference TRBV9 and TRBJ1-4): DSGVTQTPKHLITATGQRVTLRCSPRSGDLSVYWYQQSLDQGLQFLIQYYNGEERAKGNILERFSAQQFPDLHSELNLSSLELGDSALYFCASSVAGGVRNEKLFFGSGTQLSVL.

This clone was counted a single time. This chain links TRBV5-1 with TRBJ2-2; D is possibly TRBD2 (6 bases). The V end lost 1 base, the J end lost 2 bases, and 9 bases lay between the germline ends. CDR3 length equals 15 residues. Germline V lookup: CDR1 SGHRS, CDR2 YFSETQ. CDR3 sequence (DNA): TGCGCCAGCAGCTTGTCAGGACTAAACACCGGGGAGCTGTTTTTT. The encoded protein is CASSLSGLNTGELFF.

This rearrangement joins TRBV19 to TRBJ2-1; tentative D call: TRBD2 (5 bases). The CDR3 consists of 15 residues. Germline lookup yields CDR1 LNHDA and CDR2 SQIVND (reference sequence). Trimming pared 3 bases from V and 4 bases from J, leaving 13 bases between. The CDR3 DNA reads TGTGCCAGTAGTATCTTCGGACTTGGATACAATGAGCAGTTCTTC. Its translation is CASSIFGLGYNEQFF.

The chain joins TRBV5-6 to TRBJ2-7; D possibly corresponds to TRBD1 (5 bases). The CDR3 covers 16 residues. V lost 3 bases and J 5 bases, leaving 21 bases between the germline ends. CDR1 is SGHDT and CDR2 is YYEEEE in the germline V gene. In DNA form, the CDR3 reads TGTGCCAGCAGCTCCCCCCCGACAGCCCCCTCGGACGAGCAGTACTTC. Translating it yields CASSSPPTAPSDEQYF.

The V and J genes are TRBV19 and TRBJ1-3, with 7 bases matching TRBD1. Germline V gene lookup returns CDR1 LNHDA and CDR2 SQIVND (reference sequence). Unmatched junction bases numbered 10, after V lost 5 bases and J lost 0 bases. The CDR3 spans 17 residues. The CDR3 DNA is TGTGCCAGTAGTCCGCCTCCGGGACAGTTCTCTGGAAACACCATATATTTT. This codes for CASSPPPGQFSGNTIYF.

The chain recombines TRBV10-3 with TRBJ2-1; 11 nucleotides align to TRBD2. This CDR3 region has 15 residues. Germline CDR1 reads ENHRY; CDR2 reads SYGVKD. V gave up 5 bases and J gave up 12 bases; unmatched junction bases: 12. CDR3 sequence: CAISTLTSGDRWQFF. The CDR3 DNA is TGTGCCATCAGTACCTTGACTAGCGGGGACCGGTGGCAGTTCTTC.

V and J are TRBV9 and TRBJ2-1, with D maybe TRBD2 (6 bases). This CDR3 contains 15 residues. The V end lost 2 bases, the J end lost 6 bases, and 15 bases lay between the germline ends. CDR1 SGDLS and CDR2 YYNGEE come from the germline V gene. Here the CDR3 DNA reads TGTGCCAGCAGCGTCCAGCAAGCGGGCCGCAATGAGCAGTTCTTC. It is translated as CASSVQQAGRNEQFF.

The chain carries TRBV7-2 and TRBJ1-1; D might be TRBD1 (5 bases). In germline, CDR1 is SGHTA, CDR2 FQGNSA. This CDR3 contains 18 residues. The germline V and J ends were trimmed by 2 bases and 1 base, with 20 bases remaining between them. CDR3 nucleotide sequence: TGTGCCAGCAGCTTAAGGGGACCTGCTCCGGGGGGGAACACTGAAGCTTTCTTT. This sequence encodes CASSLRGPAPGGNTEAFF.

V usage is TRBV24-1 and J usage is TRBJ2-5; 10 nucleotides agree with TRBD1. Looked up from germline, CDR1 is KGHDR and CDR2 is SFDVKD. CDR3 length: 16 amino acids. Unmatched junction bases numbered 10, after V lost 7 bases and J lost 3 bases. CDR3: CATSEAKGTGEETQYF. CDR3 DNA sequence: TGTGCCACCAGCGAAGCTAAAGGGACAGGGGAAGAGACCCAGTACTTC.

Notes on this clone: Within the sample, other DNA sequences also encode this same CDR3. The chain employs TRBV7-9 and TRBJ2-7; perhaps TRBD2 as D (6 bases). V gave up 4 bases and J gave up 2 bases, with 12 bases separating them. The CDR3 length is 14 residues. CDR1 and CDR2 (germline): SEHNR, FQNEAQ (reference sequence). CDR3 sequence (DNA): TGTGCCAGCAGCTCGCCGGGACTGGCCTACGAGCAGTACTTC. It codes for CASSSPGLAYEQYF.

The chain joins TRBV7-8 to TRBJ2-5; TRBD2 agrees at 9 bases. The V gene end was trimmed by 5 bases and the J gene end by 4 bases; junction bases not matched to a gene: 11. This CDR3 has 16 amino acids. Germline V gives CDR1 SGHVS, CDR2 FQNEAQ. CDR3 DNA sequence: TGTGCCAGCAGCCCGGGACTAGCTTCCTCCAGAGAGACCCAGTACTTC. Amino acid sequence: CASSPGLASSRETQYF. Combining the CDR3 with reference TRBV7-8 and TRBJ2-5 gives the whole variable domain GAGVSQSPRYKVAKRGQDVALRCDPISGHVSLFWYQQALGQGPEFLTYFQNEAQLDKSGLPSDRFFAERPEGSVSTLKIQRTQQEDSAVYLCASSPGLASSRETQYFGPGTRLLVL.

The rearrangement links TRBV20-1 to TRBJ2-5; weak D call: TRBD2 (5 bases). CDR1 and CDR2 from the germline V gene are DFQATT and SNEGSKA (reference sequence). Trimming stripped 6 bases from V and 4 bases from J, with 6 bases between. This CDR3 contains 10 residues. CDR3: CSAGRETQYF. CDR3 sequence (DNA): TGCAGTGCGGGGAGAGAGACCCAGTACTTC.

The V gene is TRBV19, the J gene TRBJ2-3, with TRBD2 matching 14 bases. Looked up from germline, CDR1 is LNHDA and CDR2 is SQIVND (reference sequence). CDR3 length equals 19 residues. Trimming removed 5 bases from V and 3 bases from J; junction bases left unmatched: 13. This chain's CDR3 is CASSWSGAGTSGSTDTQYF. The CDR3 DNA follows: TGTGCCAGTAGTTGGTCGGGAGCCGGGACTAGCGGGAGTACAGATACGCAGTATTTT. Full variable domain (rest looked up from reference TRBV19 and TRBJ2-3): DGGITQSPKYLFRKEGQNVTLSCEQNLNHDAMYWYRQDPGQGLRLIYYSQIVNDFQKGDIAEGYSVSREKKESFPLTVTSAQKNPTAFYLCASSWSGAGTSGSTDTQYFGPGTRLTVL.

For the CDR3, the DNA is TGCGCCAGCAGTGAAGGCGGGAGGAACACCGGGGAGCTGTTTTTT. Protein product: CASSEGGRNTGELFF. This chain connects TRBV10-1 to TRBJ2-2, with 7 nucleotides matching TRBD2. The CDR3 has 15 residues. CDR1 and CDR2 (germline): WNHNN, SYGVQD (reference sequence). Trimming took 3 bases from V and 1 from J; bases not matched to a gene: 2.

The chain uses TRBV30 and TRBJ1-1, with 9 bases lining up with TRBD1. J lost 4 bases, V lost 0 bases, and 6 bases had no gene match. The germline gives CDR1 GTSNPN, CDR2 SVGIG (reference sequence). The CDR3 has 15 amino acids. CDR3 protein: CAWSVKTGGSTEAFF. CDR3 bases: TGTGCCTGGAGTGTAAAGACAGGGGGTAGCACTGAAGCTTTCTTT.

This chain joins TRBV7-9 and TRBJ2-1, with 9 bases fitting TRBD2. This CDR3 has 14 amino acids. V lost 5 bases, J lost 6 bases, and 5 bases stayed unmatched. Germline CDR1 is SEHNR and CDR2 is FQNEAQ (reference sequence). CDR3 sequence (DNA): TGTGCCAGCAGCCTATCGACTAGCGGCAATGAGCAGTTCTTC. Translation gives CASSLSTSGNEQFF.

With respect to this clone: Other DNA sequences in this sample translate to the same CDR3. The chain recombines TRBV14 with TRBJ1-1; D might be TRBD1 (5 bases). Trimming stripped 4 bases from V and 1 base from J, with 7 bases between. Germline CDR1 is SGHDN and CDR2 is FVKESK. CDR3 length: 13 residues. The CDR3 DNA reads TGTGCCAGCAGCCGCGACAGGAACACTGAAGCTTTCTTT. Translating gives CASSRDRNTEAFF.

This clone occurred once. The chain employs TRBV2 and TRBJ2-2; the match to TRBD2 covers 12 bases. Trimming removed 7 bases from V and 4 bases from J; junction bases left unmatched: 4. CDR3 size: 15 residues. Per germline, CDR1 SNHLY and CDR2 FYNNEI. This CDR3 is CASNLLAGGTGELFF. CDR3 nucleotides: TGTGCCAGCAACTTACTAGCGGGGGGCACCGGGGAGCTGTTTTTT.

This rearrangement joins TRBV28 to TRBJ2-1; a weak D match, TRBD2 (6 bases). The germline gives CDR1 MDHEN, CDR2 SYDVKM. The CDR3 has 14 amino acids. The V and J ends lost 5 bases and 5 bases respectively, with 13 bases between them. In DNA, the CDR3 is TGTGCCAGCAGTGCGGGGTACGGCCACAATGAGCAGTTCTTC. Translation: CASSAGYGHNEQFF.

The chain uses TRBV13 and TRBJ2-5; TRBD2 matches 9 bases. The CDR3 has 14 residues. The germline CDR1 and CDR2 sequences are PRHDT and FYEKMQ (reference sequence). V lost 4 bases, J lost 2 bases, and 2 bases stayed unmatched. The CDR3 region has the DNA TGTGCCAGCAGCTCCCTAGCGGGACAAGAGACCCAGTACTTC. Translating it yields CASSSLAGQETQYF.

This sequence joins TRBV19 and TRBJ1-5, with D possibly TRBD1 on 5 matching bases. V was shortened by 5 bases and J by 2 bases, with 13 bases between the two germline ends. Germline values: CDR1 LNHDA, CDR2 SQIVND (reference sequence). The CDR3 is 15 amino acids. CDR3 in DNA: TGTGCCAGTAGTCCCCGGGGGTTCGGCAATCAGCCCCAGCATTTT. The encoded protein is CASSPRGFGNQPQHF. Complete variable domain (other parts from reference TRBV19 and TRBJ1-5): DGGITQSPKYLFRKEGQNVTLSCEQNLNHDAMYWYRQDPGQGLRLIYYSQIVNDFQKGDIAEGYSVSREKKESFPLTVTSAQKNPTAFYLCASSPRGFGNQPQHFGDGTRLSIL.

The CDR3 sequence: CASSLVVSAGELFF. CDR3 nucleotides: TGTGCCAGCAGCTTAGTTGTAAGCGCCGGGGAGCTGTTTTTT. V and J are TRBV7-8 and TRBJ2-2, with D unclear. Germline lookup yields CDR1 SGHVS and CDR2 FQNEAQ. This CDR3 has 14 residues. V was shortened by 1 base and J by 6 bases, with 9 bases between the two germline ends.

In nucleotides, the CDR3 is TGTGCCTGGACCACCGGGGGGGCTGGTGGAAACACCATATATTTT. Translating gives CAWTTGGAGGNTIYF. The chain joins TRBV30 to TRBJ1-3, with a possible D match to TRBD1 (6 bases). Trimming cost V 4 bases and J 3 bases, with 16 bases left between them. This CDR3 is built from 15 residues. Germline loops: CDR1 GTSNPN, CDR2 SVGIG (reference sequence).

The CDR3 is CAWSVGQGTSEQYF. CDR3 bases: TGTGCCTGGAGTGTAGGACAGGGTACTTCCGAGCAGTACTTC. The rearrangement links TRBV30 to TRBJ2-7; TRBD1 matches 8 bases. The V gene end was trimmed by 0 bases and the J gene end by 6 bases; junction bases not matched to a gene: 7. CDR3 length: 14 residues. CDR1 and CDR2 from the germline V gene are GTSNPN and SVGIG (reference sequence).

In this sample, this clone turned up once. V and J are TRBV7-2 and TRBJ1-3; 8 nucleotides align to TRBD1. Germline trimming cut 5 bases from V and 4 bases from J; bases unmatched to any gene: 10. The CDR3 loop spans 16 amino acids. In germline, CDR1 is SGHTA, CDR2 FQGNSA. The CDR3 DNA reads TGTGCCAGCAGCCGGGACCAGGGGGCCATCGGAAACACCATATATTTT. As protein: CASSRDQGAIGNTIYF.

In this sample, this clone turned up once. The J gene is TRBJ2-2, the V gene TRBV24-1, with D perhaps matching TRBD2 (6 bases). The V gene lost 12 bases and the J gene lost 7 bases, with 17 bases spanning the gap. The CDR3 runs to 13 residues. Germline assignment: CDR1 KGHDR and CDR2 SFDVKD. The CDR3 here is CASAPGGGGELFF. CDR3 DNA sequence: TGTGCCTCCGCGCCCGGGGGAGGCGGGGAGCTGTTTTTT.

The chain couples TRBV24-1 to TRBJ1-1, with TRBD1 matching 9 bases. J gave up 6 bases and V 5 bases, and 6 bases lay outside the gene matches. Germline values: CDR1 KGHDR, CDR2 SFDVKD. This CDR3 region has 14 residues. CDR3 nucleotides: TGTGCCACCAGTGGGACAGGGGAGGGTCCTGAAGCTTTCTTT. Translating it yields CATSGTGEGPEAFF.

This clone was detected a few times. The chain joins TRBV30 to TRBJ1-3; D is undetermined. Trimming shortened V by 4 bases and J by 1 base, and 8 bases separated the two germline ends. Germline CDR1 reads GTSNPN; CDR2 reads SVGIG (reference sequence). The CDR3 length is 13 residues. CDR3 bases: TGTGCCTGGACCGCCGGGTCTGGAAACACCATATATTTT. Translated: CAWTAGSGNTIYF. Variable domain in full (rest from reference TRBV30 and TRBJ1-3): SQTIHQWPATLVQPVGSPLSLECTVEGTSNPNLYWYRQAAGRGLQLLFYSVGIGQISSEVPQNLSASRPQDRQFILSSKKLLLSDSGFYLCAWTAGSGNTIYFGEGSWLTVV.

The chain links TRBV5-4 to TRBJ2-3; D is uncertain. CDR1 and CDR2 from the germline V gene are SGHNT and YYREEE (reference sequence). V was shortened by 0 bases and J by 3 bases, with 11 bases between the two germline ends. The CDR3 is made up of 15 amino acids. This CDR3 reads CASSLELLVTDTQYF. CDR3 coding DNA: TGTGCCAGCAGCTTGGAGCTTCTTGTGACAGATACGCAGTATTTT.

In DNA, the CDR3 is TGTGCCAGCAGCCCCGGGAGTGTGGTCGGCAATCAGCCCCAGCATTTT. This sequence encodes CASSPGSVVGNQPQHF. J is TRBJ1-5 and V is TRBV28; D call uncertain. The germline gives CDR1 MDHEN, CDR2 SYDVKM. The germline V and J ends were trimmed by 6 bases and 2 bases, with 17 bases remaining between them. The CDR3 contains 16 residues.

The CDR3 coding sequence is TGTGCCAGCAGCCAAAGTTTTGGGACTAGCGGGAGAAATGAGCAGTTCTTC. Its translation is CASSQSFGTSGRNEQFF. This chain uses TRBV4-2 with TRBJ2-1; 14 nucleotides agree with TRBD2. This CDR3 is 17 amino acids long. From germline, CDR1 is LGHNA and CDR2 YNFKEQ. V lost 2 bases and J lost 7; bases outside the gene matches: 7.